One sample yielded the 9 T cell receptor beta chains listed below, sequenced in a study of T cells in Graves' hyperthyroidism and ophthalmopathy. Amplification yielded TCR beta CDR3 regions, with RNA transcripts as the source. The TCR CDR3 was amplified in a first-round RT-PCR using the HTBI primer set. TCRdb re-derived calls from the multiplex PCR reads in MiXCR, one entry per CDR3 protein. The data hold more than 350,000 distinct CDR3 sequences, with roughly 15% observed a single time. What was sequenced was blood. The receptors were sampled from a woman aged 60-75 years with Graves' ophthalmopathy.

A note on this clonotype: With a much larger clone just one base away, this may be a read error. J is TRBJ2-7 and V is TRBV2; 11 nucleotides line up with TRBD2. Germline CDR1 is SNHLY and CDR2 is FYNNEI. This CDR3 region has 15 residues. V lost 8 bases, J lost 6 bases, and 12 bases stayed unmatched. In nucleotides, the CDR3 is TGTGCCAGCGGCCTCACTAGCGGGAGCGTCGGCGAGCAGTACTTC. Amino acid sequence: CASGLTSGSVGEQYF. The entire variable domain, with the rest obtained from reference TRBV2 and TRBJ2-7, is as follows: EPEVTQTPSHQVTQMGQEVILRCVPISNHLYFYWYRQILGQKVEFLVSFYNNEISEKSEIFDDQFSVERPDGSNFTLKIRSTKLEDSAMYFCASGLTSGSVGEQYFGPGTRLTVT.

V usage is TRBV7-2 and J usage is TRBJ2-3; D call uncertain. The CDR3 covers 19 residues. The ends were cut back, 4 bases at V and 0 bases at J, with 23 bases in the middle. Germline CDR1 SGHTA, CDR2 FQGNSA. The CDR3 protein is CASSSPIFRRSSSTDTQYF. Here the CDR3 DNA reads TGTGCCAGCAGCTCCCCTATTTTCAGGCGCTCTTCTAGCACAGATACGCAGTATTTT.

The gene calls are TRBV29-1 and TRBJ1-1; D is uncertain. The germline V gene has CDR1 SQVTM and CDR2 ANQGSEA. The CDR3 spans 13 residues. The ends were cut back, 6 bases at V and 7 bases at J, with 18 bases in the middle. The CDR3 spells CSVARRRSGEAFF. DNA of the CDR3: TGCAGCGTCGCCCGCCGGAGATCGGGTGAAGCTTTCTTT.

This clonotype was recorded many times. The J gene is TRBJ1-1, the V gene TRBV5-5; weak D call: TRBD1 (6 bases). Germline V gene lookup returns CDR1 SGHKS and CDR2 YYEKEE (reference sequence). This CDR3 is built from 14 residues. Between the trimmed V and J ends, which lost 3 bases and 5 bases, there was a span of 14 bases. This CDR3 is CASSWAGAGTEAFF. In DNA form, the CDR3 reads TGTGCCAGCAGCTGGGCGGGGGCAGGAACTGAAGCTTTCTTT. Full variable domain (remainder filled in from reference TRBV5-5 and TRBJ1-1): DAGVTQSPTHLIKTRGQQVTLRCSPISGHKSVSWYQQVLGQGPQFIFQYYEKEERGRGNFPDRFSARQFPNYSSELNVNALLLGDSALYLCASSWAGAGTEAFFGQGTRLTVV.

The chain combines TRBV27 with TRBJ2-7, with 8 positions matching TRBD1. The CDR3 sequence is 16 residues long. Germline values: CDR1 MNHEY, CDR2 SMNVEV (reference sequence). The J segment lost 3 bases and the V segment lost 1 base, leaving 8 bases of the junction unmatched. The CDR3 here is CASSLFGQGGDYEQYF. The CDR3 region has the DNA TGTGCCAGCAGTTTATTTGGACAGGGTGGAGACTACGAGCAGTACTTC.

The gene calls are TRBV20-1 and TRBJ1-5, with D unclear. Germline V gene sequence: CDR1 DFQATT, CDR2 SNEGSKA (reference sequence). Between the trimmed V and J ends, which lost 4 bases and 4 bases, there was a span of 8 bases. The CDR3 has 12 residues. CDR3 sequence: CSAKSQNQPQHF. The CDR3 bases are TGCAGTGCTAAGTCCCAGAATCAGCCCCAGCATTTT.

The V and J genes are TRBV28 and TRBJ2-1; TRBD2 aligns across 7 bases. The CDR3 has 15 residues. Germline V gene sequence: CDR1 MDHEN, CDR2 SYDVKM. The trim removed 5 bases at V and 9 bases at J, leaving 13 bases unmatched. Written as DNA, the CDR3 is TGTGCCAGCAGTAGGGGCGGGAGCAGGGCAGGTGAGCAGTTCTTC. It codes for CASSRGGSRAGEQFF.

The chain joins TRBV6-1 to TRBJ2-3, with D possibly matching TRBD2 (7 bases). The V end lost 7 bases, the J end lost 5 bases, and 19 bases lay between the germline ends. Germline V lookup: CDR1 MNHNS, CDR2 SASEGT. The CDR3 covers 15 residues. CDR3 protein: CASTRGGAQGDTQYF. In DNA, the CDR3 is TGTGCCAGCACCCGAGGGGGGGCACAGGGAGATACGCAGTATTTT.

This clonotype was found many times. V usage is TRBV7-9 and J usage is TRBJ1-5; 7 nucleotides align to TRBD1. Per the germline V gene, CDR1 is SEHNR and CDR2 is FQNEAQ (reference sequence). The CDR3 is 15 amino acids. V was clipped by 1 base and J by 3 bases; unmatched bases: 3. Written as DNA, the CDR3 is TGTGCCAGCAGCTTAGGAACAGGGGTCAATCAGCCCCAGCATTTT. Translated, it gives CASSLGTGVNQPQHF.